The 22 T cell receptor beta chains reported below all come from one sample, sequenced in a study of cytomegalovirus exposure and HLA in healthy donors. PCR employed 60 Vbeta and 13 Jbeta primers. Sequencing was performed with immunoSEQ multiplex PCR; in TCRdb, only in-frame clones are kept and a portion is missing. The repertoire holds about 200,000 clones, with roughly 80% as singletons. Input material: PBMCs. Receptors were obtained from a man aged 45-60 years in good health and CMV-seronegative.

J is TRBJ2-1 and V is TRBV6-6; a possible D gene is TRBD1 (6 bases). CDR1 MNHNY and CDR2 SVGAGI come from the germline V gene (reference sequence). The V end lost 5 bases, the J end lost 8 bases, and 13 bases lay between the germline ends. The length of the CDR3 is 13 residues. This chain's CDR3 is CASSRDIWDEQFF. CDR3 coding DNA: TGTGCCAGCAGTAGGGACATTTGGGATGAGCAGTTCTTC.

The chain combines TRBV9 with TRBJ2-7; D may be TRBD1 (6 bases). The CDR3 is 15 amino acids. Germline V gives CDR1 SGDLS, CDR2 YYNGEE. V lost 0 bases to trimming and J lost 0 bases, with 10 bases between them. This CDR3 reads CASSVDQGPSYEQYF. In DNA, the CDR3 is TGTGCCAGCAGCGTAGACCAGGGGCCCTCCTACGAGCAGTACTTC.

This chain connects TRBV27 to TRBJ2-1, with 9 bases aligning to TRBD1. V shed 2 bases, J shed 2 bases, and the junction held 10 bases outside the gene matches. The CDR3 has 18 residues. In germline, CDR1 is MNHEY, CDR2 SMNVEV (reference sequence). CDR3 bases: TGTGCCAGCAGTTTAGCCGGGACAGGGTTTGGGCCCTACAATGAGCAGTTCTTC. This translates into CASSLAGTGFGPYNEQFF.

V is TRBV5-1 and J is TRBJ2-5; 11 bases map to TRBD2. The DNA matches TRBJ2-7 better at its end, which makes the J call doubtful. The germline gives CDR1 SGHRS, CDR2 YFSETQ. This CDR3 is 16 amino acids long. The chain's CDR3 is CASSQTLTSGSLEQYF. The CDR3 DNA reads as TGCGCCAGCAGCCAGACCTTAACTAGCGGGAGTCTCGAGCAGTACTTC.

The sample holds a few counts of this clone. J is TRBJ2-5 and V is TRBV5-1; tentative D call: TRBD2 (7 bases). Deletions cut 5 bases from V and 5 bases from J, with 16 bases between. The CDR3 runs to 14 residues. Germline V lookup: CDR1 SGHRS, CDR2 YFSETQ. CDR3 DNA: TGCGCCAGCAGACCGGGGGGCGGAGGCGAGACCCAGTACTTC. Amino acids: CASRPGGGGETQYF.

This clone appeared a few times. The CDR3 nucleotides read TGTGCCAGCAGCCGGGGAAGGAGCCAAGAGACCCAGTACTTC. This codes for CASSRGRSQETQYF. V and J are TRBV5-8 and TRBJ2-5; perhaps TRBD2 as D (5 bases). CDR3 size: 14 residues. Trimming pared 4 bases from V and 1 base from J, leaving 11 bases between. CDR1 is SGHTS and CDR2 is YDEGEE in the germline V gene.

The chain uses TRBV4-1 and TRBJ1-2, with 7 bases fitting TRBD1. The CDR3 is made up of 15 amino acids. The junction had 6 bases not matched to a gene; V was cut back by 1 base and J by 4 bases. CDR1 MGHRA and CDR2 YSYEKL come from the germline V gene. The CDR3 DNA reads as TGCGCCAGCAGCCAAGGACAGGGATATGTCTATGGCTACACCTTC. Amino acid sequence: CASSQGQGYVYGYTF.

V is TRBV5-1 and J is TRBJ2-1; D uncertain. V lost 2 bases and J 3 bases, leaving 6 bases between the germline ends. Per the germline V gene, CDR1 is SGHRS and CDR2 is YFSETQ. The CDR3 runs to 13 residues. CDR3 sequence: CASSLLGYNEQFF. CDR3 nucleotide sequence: TGCGCCAGCAGCTTACTCGGCTACAATGAGCAGTTCTTC.

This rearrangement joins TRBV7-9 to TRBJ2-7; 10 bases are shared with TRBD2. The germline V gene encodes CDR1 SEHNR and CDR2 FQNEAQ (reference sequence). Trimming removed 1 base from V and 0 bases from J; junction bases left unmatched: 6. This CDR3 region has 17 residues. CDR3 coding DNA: TGTGCCAGCAGCTTAGACCTAGGACTAGCGGTCTCCTACGAGCAGTACTTC. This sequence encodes CASSLDLGLAVSYEQYF. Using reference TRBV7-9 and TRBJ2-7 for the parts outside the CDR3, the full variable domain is DTGVSQNPRHKITKRGQNVTFRCDPISEHNRLYWYRQTLGQGPEFLTYFQNEAQLEKSRLLSDRFSAERPKGSFSTLEIQRTEQGDSAMYLCASSLDLGLAVSYEQYFGPGTRLTVT.

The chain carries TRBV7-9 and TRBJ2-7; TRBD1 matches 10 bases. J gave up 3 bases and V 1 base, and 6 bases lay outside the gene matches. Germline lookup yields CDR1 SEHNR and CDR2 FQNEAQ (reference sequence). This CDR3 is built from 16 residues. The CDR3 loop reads CASSLVQGQGNYEQYF. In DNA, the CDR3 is TGTGCCAGCAGCTTAGTCCAGGGACAGGGGAACTACGAGCAGTACTTC.

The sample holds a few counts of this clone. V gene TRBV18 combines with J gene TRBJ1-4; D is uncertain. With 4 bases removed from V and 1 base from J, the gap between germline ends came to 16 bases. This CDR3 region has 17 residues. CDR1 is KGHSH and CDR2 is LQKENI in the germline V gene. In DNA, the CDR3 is TGTGCCAGCTCACTCACGGGATTTGGAGGAACTAATGAAAAACTGTTTTTT. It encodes CASSLTGFGGTNEKLFF.

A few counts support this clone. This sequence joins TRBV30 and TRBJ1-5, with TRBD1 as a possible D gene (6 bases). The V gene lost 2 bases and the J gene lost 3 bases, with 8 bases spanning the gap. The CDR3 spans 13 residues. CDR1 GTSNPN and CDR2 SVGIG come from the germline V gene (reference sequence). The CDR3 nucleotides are TGTGCCTGGAGTTCAGGGGCCAATCAGCCCCAGCATTTT. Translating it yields CAWSSGANQPQHF.

The CDR3: CASSSPGTDTQYF. In DNA form, the CDR3 reads TGCGCCAGCAGTTCACCGGGGACAGATACGCAGTATTTT. V usage is TRBV5-1 and J usage is TRBJ2-3; tentatively, D is TRBD2 (5 bases). This CDR3 has 13 amino acids. Germline-derived CDR1 and CDR2 are SGHRS and YFSETQ. V was cut by 5 bases and J by 3 bases, with 10 bases left in between.

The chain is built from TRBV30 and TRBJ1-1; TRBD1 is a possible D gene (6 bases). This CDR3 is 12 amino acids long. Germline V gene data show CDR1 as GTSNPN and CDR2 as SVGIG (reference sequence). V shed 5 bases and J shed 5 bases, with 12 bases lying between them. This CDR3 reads CAWGETGTEAFF. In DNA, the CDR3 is TGTGCCTGGGGCGAAACAGGGACTGAAGCTTTCTTT.

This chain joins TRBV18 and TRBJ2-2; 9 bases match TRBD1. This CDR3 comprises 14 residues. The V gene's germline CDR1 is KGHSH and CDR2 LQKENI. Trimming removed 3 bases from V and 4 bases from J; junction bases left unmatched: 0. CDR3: CASSPGQGTGELFF. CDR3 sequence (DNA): TGTGCCAGCTCACCGGGACAGGGCACCGGGGAGCTGTTTTTT.

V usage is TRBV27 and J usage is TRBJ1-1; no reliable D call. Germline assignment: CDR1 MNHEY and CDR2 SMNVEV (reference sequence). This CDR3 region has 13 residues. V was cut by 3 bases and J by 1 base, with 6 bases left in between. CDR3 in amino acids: CASSFRRNTEAFF. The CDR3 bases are TGTGCCAGCAGTTTCAGAAGGAACACTGAAGCTTTCTTT.

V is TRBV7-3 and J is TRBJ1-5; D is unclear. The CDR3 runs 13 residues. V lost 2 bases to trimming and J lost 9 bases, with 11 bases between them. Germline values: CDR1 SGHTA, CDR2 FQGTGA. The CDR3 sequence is CASSLDPTSPQHF. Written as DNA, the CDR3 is TGTGCCAGCAGCTTAGATCCTACGTCGCCCCAGCATTTT.

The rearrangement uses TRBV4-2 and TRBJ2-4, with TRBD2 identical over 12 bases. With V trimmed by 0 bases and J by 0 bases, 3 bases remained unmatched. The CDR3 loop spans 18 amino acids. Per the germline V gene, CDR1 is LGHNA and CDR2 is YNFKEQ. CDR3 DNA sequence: TGTGCCAGCAGCCAAGATCGGACTAGCGGGATAGCCAAAAACATTCAGTACTTC. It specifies CASSQDRTSGIAKNIQYF.

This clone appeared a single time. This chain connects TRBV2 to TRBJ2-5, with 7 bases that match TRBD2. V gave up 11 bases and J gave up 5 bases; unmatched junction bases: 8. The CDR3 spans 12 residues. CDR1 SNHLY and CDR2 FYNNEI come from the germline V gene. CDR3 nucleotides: TGTGCCGGACGGCGGGAGTCTGAGACCCAGTACTTC. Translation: CAGRRESETQYF.

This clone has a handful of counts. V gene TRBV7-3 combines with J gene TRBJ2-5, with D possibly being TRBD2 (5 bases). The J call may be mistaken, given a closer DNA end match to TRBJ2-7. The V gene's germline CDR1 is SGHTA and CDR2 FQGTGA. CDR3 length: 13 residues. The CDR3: CASSFGNSYEQYF. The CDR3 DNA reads TGTGCCAGCAGCTTCGGGAACTCCTACGAGCAGTACTTC.

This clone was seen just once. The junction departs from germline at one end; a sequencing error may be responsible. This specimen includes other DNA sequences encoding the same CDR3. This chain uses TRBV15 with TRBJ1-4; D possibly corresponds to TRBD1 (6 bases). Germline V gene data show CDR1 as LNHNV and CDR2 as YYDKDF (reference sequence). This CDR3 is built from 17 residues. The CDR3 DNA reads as TGTGCCACTAGCAGAGAGGTCGGGACACCTAGAAATGAAAAACTGTTTTTT. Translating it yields CATSREVGTPRNEKLFF.

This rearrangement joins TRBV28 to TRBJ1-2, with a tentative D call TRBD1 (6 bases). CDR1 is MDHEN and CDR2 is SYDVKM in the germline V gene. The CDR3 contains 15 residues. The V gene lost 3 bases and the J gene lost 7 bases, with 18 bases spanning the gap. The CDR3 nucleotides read TGTGCCAGCAGTTTTATCCTCGACAGGCCCAGTGGCTACACCTTC. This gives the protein CASSFILDRPSGYTF.